Below, 23 T cell receptor beta chains from the same sample are listed, as sequenced in a study of T cell responses to AZD1222 COVID-19 vaccine. Repertoires were generated with immunoSEQ multiplex PCR, while TCRdb's copy carries only in-frame clones and drops some. This sample has about 140,000 clones, with approximately 92% found just once. Sequenced here: peripheral blood, sampled on day 0 of AZD1222 vaccination. The receptors shown here come from an adult in good health.

The rearrangement joins TRBV5-1 to TRBJ2-1; TRBD1 might be the D (6 bases). From germline, CDR1 is SGHRS and CDR2 YFSETQ. The CDR3 consists of 15 residues. V gave up 0 bases and J gave up 7 bases, with 14 bases separating them. CDR3 coding DNA: TGCGCCAGCAGCTTGGCCGGGACACTCGGGAATGAGCAGTTCTTC. This encodes CASSLAGTLGNEQFF.

This clone was detected a few times. V gene TRBV18 combines with J gene TRBJ1-1; D not resolved. V lost 6 bases, J lost 7 bases, and 18 bases lay in between. The CDR3 is 14 amino acids. CDR1 is KGHSH, CDR2 LQKENI, per germline. The CDR3 region has the DNA TGTGCCAGCTCGCCCGATTCGGGTGTGGGTGAAGCTTTCTTT. This gives the protein CASSPDSGVGEAFF.

The chain joins TRBV5-1 to TRBJ2-6; D uncertain. Germline-derived CDR1 and CDR2 are SGHRS and YFSETQ. This CDR3 has 13 residues. Trimming pared 9 bases from V and 4 bases from J, leaving 11 bases between. CDR3 DNA sequence: TGCGCCACCGGACCGGGCGGGGCCAACGTCCTGACTTTC. Its translation is CATGPGGANVLTF.

J is TRBJ2-1 and V is TRBV6-5; weak D call: TRBD2 (6 bases). CDR1 and CDR2 (germline): MNHEY, SVGAGI. This CDR3 is built from 14 residues. V was cut by 6 bases and J by 10 bases, with 19 bases left in between. The CDR3 DNA is TGTGCCAGCAGCCCAATTATCACTAGCTGGGAGCAGTTCTTC. This gives the protein CASSPIITSWEQFF.

J is TRBJ2-6 and V is TRBV5-1; 9 bases agree with TRBD1. Germline values: CDR1 SGHRS, CDR2 YFSETQ. V dropped 3 bases and J dropped 4; count of bases not matched to a gene: 14. There are 19 residues in the CDR3. This CDR3 reads CASSYPPPGTGPGANVLTF. CDR3 coding DNA: TGCGCCAGCAGCTATCCGCCACCCGGGACAGGGCCAGGGGCCAACGTCCTGACTTTC.

The chain employs TRBV10-2 and TRBJ2-7, with 11 nucleotides matching TRBD2. Germline assignment: CDR1 WSHSY and CDR2 SAAADI. This CDR3 has 16 residues. V dropped 5 bases and J dropped 0; count of bases not matched to a gene: 6. The DNA of the CDR3 is TGCGCCAGCAGTTGGGGGACTAGCGGCTTCTCCTACGAGCAGTACTTC. Amino acid sequence: CASSWGTSGFSYEQYF.

This sequence joins TRBV4-1 and TRBJ1-2; 12 nucleotides match TRBD1. The ends lost 2 bases at V and 9 bases at J; junction bases unmatched: 7. Per the germline V gene, CDR1 is MGHRA and CDR2 is YSYEKL. This CDR3 spans 15 amino acids. CDR3 protein: CASSQPGQGAGSYTF. The CDR3 DNA follows: TGCGCCAGCAGCCAACCGGGACAGGGGGCGGGGAGCTACACCTTC.

The CDR3 bases are TGCGCCAGCAGCTACTCCGGGCCCCATATACCACCCCTCCACTTT. It specifies CASSYSGPHIPPLHF. The V gene is TRBV5-1, the J gene TRBJ1-6; D remains unclear. CDR1 is SGHRS and CDR2 is YFSETQ in the germline V gene. V gave up 3 bases and J gave up 11 bases, with 18 bases separating them. This CDR3 has 15 residues.

This clone was seen more than once but under ten times. The V gene is TRBV9, the J gene TRBJ1-5, with 9 positions matching TRBD1. The CDR3 spans 13 residues. V dropped 4 bases and J dropped 9; count of bases not matched to a gene: 5. The germline CDR1 and CDR2 sequences are SGDLS and YYNGEE. The CDR3 DNA is TGTGCCAGCAGCCGGGACAGGGAGAGGCCCCAGCATTTT. This translates into CASSRDRERPQHF.

The V gene is TRBV5-1, the J gene TRBJ1-2; weak D call: TRBD1 (6 bases). The CDR3 sequence is 16 residues long. The V and J ends lost 4 bases and 5 bases respectively, with 21 bases between them. CDR1 is SGHRS, CDR2 YFSETQ, per germline. The CDR3 region is CASSLLTGLTTYGYTF. DNA for the CDR3: TGCGCCAGCAGCCTACTGACAGGCCTTACTACTTATGGCTACACCTTC.

The table lists this clone with a count of one. The rearrangement links TRBV7-8 to TRBJ2-7; TRBD2 aligns across 7 bases. The CDR3 sequence is 15 residues long. Germline V gene lookup returns CDR1 SGHVS and CDR2 FQNEAQ. V dropped 5 bases and J dropped 0; count of bases not matched to a gene: 7. Written as DNA, the CDR3 is TGTGCCAGCAGCAACGAGCGGGATTCCTCCTACGAGCAGTACTTC. Translating it yields CASSNERDSSYEQYF.

The V call is TRBV28, the J call TRBJ2-7; 14 nucleotides line up with TRBD2. The germline gives CDR1 MDHEN, CDR2 SYDVKM. This CDR3 region has 19 residues. The trim removed 3 bases at V and 1 base at J, leaving 11 bases unmatched. The CDR3 is CASSFSTSGRAVGSYEQYF. As DNA, the CDR3 is TGTGCCAGCAGTTTTTCGACTAGCGGGAGGGCCGTAGGATCCTACGAGCAGTACTTC.

The chain employs TRBV5-6 and TRBJ2-7; TRBD1 is a possible D gene (7 bases). CDR1 is SGHDT, CDR2 YYEEEE, per germline. Trimming cost V 2 bases and J 3 bases, with 24 bases left between them. The CDR3 runs 18 residues. The CDR3 region is CASSFPGGRGDTIYEQYF. DNA for the CDR3: TGTGCCAGCAGCTTTCCAGGGGGGCGAGGTGATACGATCTACGAGCAGTACTTC.

This clone occurred once. The V gene is TRBV7-2, the J gene TRBJ2-5, with D unclear. This CDR3 spans 13 amino acids. Trimming removed 3 bases from V and 5 bases from J, with 10 bases in between. Germline CDR1 and CDR2: SGHTA and FQGNSA. The CDR3 is CASSLVVPETQYF. CDR3 bases: TGTGCCAGCAGCTTGGTGGTTCCGGAGACCCAGTACTTC.

This clone was detected only a few times. The V and J genes are TRBV6-1 and TRBJ2-3, with D perhaps matching TRBD1 or TRBD2 (7 bases each). Trimming stripped 0 bases from V and 4 bases from J, with 11 bases between. The CDR3 runs 15 residues. The germline gives CDR1 MNHNS, CDR2 SASEGT. The CDR3 nucleotides read TGTGCCAGCAGTGAAGCCCAGGGGGGGCCAGATACGCAGTATTTT. Amino acid sequence: CASSEAQGGPDTQYF.

The V and J genes are TRBV5-4 and TRBJ2-3; 8 nucleotides agree with TRBD2. Germline V lookup: CDR1 SGHNT, CDR2 YYREEE (reference sequence). With V trimmed by 4 bases and J by 0 bases, 7 bases remained unmatched. The CDR3 extends over 16 amino acids. The DNA of the CDR3 is TGTGCCAGCAGCCCCCAGATAGCGGGAAGCACAGATACGCAGTATTTT. Encoded protein: CASSPQIAGSTDTQYF.

J is TRBJ2-3 and V is TRBV10-3; D remains ambiguous. V was clipped by 2 bases and J by 5 bases, with 11 bases between them. This CDR3 has 14 amino acids. Looked up from germline, CDR1 is ENHRY and CDR2 is SYGVKD. Written as DNA, the CDR3 is TGTGCCATCAGTGAGGCATTAGTTGGAGATACGCAGTATTTT. Protein: CAISEALVGDTQYF.

CDR3 bases: TGTGCCAGCAGCGTAGCGGGAGGGCCCCACGAGCAGTACTTC. Protein: CASSVAGGPHEQYF. The chain has TRBV5-4 and TRBJ2-7, with 11 positions matching TRBD2. CDR3 length: 14 residues. Trimming removed 4 bases from V and 5 bases from J; junction bases left unmatched: 5. Germline lookup yields CDR1 SGHNT and CDR2 YYREEE (reference sequence).

The chain is built from TRBV2 and TRBJ2-5, with 9 bases identical to TRBD2. The CDR3 length is 15 residues. V was clipped by 2 bases and J by 2 bases; unmatched bases: 3. Germline V gene sequence: CDR1 SNHLY, CDR2 FYNNEI. DNA of the CDR3: TGTGCCAGCAGTGAAAGACTAGCGGTACAAGAGACCCAGTACTTC. This encodes CASSERLAVQETQYF.

The chain has TRBV11-2 and TRBJ2-1, with 11 bases fitting TRBD2. The germline V gene encodes CDR1 SGHAT and CDR2 FQNNGV. The ends lost 5 bases at V and 2 bases at J; junction bases unmatched: 5. The CDR3 runs 16 residues. The DNA of the CDR3 is TGTGCCAGCAGCGTTACTAGCGGGAGTACCTACAATGAGCAGTTCTTC. Translated: CASSVTSGSTYNEQFF.

The chain links TRBV5-1 to TRBJ1-1, with D hard to call. This CDR3 comprises 13 residues. Germline V lookup: CDR1 SGHRS, CDR2 YFSETQ. V was cut by 0 bases and J by 3 bases, with 6 bases left in between. The CDR3 is CASSLGTYTEAFF. For the CDR3, the DNA is TGCGCCAGCAGCTTGGGGACTTACACTGAAGCTTTCTTT.

The chain carries TRBV11-1 and TRBJ1-6; TRBD1 matches at 8 bases. The CDR3 has 13 amino acids. V lost 5 bases, J lost 10 bases, and 4 bases stayed unmatched. Per germline, CDR1 SGHAT and CDR2 FQDESV (reference sequence). CDR3 DNA: TGTGCCAGCAGCAAGGACAGGGAATCACCCCTCCACTTT. Amino acid sequence: CASSKDRESPLHF.

The chain employs TRBV30 and TRBJ2-1; D ambiguous. The V gene's germline CDR1 is GTSNPN and CDR2 SVGIG (reference sequence). With 0 bases removed from V and 12 bases from J, the gap between germline ends came to 12 bases. The CDR3 loop spans 12 amino acids. For the CDR3, the DNA is TGTGCCTGGAGTGTCAGACATGGCGGGCAGTTCTTC. Residues: CAWSVRHGGQFF. Supplemented by reference TRBV30 and TRBJ2-1, the full variable domain reads SQTIHQWPATLVQPVGSPLSLECTVEGTSNPNLYWYRQAAGRGLQLLFYSVGIGQISSEVPQNLSASRPQDRQFILSSKKLLLSDSGFYLCAWSVRHGGQFFGPGTRLTVL.